These 17 T cell receptor beta chains were sequenced from one sample in a study of beta chain features in type 1 diabetes. Study findings and constraints: For Type 1 diabetes patients, all four CD4+ subsets carried TCRB CDR3s that were moderately but significantly shorter.

Antigen specificity for these receptors is unknown. The isolated RNA, all of it, was reverse transcribed, so expressed TCRB transcripts were what got sequenced. The data were produced by immunoSEQ multiplex PCR, yet TCRdb's version contains in-frame clones alone and is incomplete. The profile shows hundreds of thousands of clones, over 12% of them singletons. Sequencing was carried out using naive CD4+ T cells from blood. The origin of the receptors is a man younger than 35 with type 1 diabetes.

This clone was found a few times. The chain employs TRBV19 and TRBJ1-5; D unclear. The CDR3 is 12 residues long. Between the trimmed V and J ends, which lost 7 bases and 0 bases, there was a span of 4 bases. From germline, CDR1 is LNHDA and CDR2 SQIVND (reference sequence). The chain's CDR3 is CASMFSNQPQHF. The CDR3 coding sequence is TGTGCCAGTATGTTTAGCAATCAGCCCCAGCATTTT.

V is TRBV10-3 and J is TRBJ2-7, with TRBD2 matching 11 bases. The CDR3 loop spans 15 amino acids. CDR1 ENHRY and CDR2 SYGVKD come from the germline V gene. Germline trimming cut 6 bases from V and 6 bases from J; bases unmatched to any gene: 10. The CDR3 region is CAISPSPGTSGEQYF. As DNA, the CDR3 is TGTGCCATCAGCCCAAGTCCCGGGACTAGCGGCGAGCAGTACTTC.

To note about this clone: Relative to the germline gene, one junction end is altered; a read error may explain this. The rearrangement joins TRBV7-2 to TRBJ2-1; D may correspond to TRBD1 or TRBD2 (5 bases each). Germline values: CDR1 SGHTA, CDR2 FQGNSA. The CDR3 is made up of 14 amino acids. In DNA form, the CDR3 reads TGTGCCAGCCGCCCGGGGCTTAATCGGGGCGCCTTCCTCTTC. Translation: CASRPGLNRGAFLF.

This clone was counted once. The CDR3 loop is CASSSFLGQIEHTGELFF. The DNA for the CDR3 is TGTGCCAGCAGCTCCTTTTTAGGACAGATCGAACACACCGGGGAGCTGTTTTTT. The chain links TRBV11-2 to TRBJ2-2, with D tentatively TRBD1 (6 bases). The CDR3 has 18 amino acids. Germline V gene lookup returns CDR1 SGHAT and CDR2 FQNNGV. The V gene lost 4 bases and the J gene lost 3 bases, with 21 bases spanning the gap. Full variable domain (rest looked up from reference TRBV11-2 and TRBJ2-2): EAGVAQSPRYKIIEKRQSVAFWCNPISGHATLYWYQQILGQGPKLLIQFQNNGVVDDSQLPKDRFSAERLKGVDSTLKIQPAKLEDSAVYLCASSSFLGQIEHTGELFFGEGSRLTVL.

The chain combines TRBV6-1 with TRBJ1-6, with a weak D call TRBD1 (5 bases). Germline V gives CDR1 MNHNS, CDR2 SASEGT. The CDR3 consists of 14 residues. Between the trimmed V and J ends, which lost 10 bases and 7 bases, there was a span of 17 bases. In DNA form, the CDR3 reads TGTGCCACCCGAGTAAGGGGAGGGAATTCACCCCTCCACTTT. Amino acids: CATRVRGGNSPLHF.

This clone was found once. CDR3 DNA sequence: TGTGCCAGCAGCCGGACGCATCCCTGGGGTGAGCAGTTCTTC. It is translated as CASSRTHPWGEQFF. V and J are TRBV11-2 and TRBJ2-1, with D unclear. The CDR3 loop spans 14 amino acids. Germline assignment: CDR1 SGHAT and CDR2 FQNNGV. Trimming removed 5 bases from V and 9 bases from J, with 17 bases in between.

This clone has just a few counts. The chain recombines TRBV4-2 with TRBJ2-3; TRBD2 agrees at 10 bases. J gave up 1 base and V 1 base, and 11 bases lay outside the gene matches. The CDR3 consists of 19 residues. Germline-derived CDR1 and CDR2 are LGHNA and YNFKEQ. CDR3 protein: CASSQVSPYSGGGTDTQYF. CDR3 DNA: TGTGCCAGCAGCCAAGTGTCCCCTTACAGCGGGGGGGGCACAGATACGCAGTATTTT.

This clone has more than one count but fewer than ten. The CDR3 loop is CASSPRDTDTQYF. The CDR3 DNA follows: TGTGCCAGCAGCCCCAGAGACACAGATACGCAGTATTTT. This rearrangement joins TRBV7-2 to TRBJ2-3, with D unclear. The V and J ends lost 5 bases and 2 bases respectively, with 8 bases between them. Germline V lookup: CDR1 SGHTA, CDR2 FQGNSA. This CDR3 spans 13 amino acids.

This clone was counted only a few times. This sequence joins TRBV7-3 and TRBJ2-3, with TRBD2 identical over 9 bases. CDR1 and CDR2 from the germline V gene are SGHTA and FQGTGA. Trimming cost V 5 bases and J 3 bases; bases outside gene matches: 3. The CDR3 covers 14 residues. This CDR3 reads CASSMGLATDTQYF. The CDR3 region has the DNA TGTGCCAGCAGCATGGGACTAGCAACAGATACGCAGTATTTT.

With respect to this clone: This specimen includes other DNA sequences encoding the same CDR3. The chain employs TRBV30 and TRBJ1-2, with D hard to call. V gave up 0 bases and J gave up 1 base, with 6 bases separating them. Germline V CDR1 and CDR2: GTSNPN, SVGIG (reference sequence). The CDR3 totals 13 residues. In DNA, the CDR3 is TGTGCCTGGAGTGTAGCACATAACTATGGCTACACCTTC. This sequence encodes CAWSVAHNYGYTF.

This clone came up a few times. The chain is built from TRBV30 and TRBJ1-1; D gene uncertain. CDR3 length: 13 amino acids. From germline, CDR1 is GTSNPN and CDR2 SVGIG (reference sequence). The V gene lost 3 bases and the J gene lost 1 base, with 9 bases spanning the gap. CDR3 sequence reads: CAWSLNGNTEAFF. Written as DNA, the CDR3 is TGTGCCTGGAGCCTGAACGGGAACACTGAAGCTTTCTTT.

The chain links TRBV2 to TRBJ2-7; 10 nucleotides align to TRBD2. The CDR3 contains 15 residues. Germline CDR1 SNHLY, CDR2 FYNNEI. J was trimmed by 3 bases and V by 2 bases; bases with no gene match: 4. The CDR3 loop is CASSEILAGNYEQYF. The CDR3 DNA is TGTGCCAGCAGTGAAATACTAGCGGGGAACTACGAGCAGTACTTC. Filled out from reference TRBV2 and TRBJ2-7, the complete variable domain reads EPEVTQTPSHQVTQMGQEVILRCVPISNHLYFYWYRQILGQKVEFLVSFYNNEISEKSEIFDDQFSVERPDGSNFTLKIRSTKLEDSAMYFCASSEILAGNYEQYFGPGTRLTVT.

This sequence joins TRBV6-5 and TRBJ2-7; D perhaps matches TRBD1 (6 bases). The length of the CDR3 is 11 residues. Germline lookup yields CDR1 MNHEY and CDR2 SVGAGI. Trimming shortened V by 4 bases and J by 7 bases, and 8 bases separated the two germline ends. The CDR3 DNA is TGTGCCAGCAGTTCAGGGGAAGAGCAGTACTTC. Residues: CASSSGEEQYF.

The chain carries TRBV11-3 and TRBJ1-1; D not certain. The CDR3 extends over 13 amino acids. V was cut by 5 bases and J by 2 bases, with 9 bases left in between. Germline values: CDR1 SGHNT, CDR2 YENEEA. CDR3 coding DNA: TGTGCCAGCAGCACAACCTCTAACACTGAAGCTTTCTTT. It encodes CASSTTSNTEAFF.

J is TRBJ2-1 and V is TRBV5-8; 10 bases line up with TRBD1. The V gene end was trimmed by 3 bases and the J gene end by 0 bases; junction bases not matched to a gene: 9. This CDR3 region has 18 residues. Germline V gene lookup returns CDR1 SGHTS and CDR2 YDEGEE. CDR3 bases: TGTGCCAGCAGCTCCGGGACAGGGGCCTTCAGCTCCTACAATGAGCAGTTCTTC. Translating gives CASSSGTGAFSSYNEQFF. Filled out from reference TRBV5-8 and TRBJ2-1, the complete variable domain reads EAGVTQSPTHLIKTRGQQATLRCSPISGHTSVYWYQQALGLGLQFLLWYDEGEERNRGNFPPRFSGRQFPNYSSELNVNALELEDSALYLCASSSGTGAFSSYNEQFFGPGTRLTVL.

CDR3 region: CAWSVLLAGGSEQFF. CDR3 DNA sequence: TGTGCCTGGAGTGTACTTCTAGCGGGAGGATCTGAGCAGTTCTTC. This chain links TRBV30 with TRBJ2-1, with TRBD2 matching over 11 bases. V was pared by 0 bases and J by 9 bases, with 7 bases of the junction left unmatched. Germline V lookup: CDR1 GTSNPN, CDR2 SVGIG (reference sequence). The CDR3 is 15 residues long.

The chain combines TRBV7-2 with TRBJ2-3, with D tentatively TRBD2 (5 bases). There are 12 residues in the CDR3. V lost 4 bases, J lost 7 bases, and 9 bases lay in between. The germline CDR1 and CDR2 sequences are SGHTA and FQGNSA. Written as DNA, the CDR3 is TGTGCCAGCAGCTCGGACTCTCATACGCAGTATTTT. It encodes CASSSDSHTQYF.